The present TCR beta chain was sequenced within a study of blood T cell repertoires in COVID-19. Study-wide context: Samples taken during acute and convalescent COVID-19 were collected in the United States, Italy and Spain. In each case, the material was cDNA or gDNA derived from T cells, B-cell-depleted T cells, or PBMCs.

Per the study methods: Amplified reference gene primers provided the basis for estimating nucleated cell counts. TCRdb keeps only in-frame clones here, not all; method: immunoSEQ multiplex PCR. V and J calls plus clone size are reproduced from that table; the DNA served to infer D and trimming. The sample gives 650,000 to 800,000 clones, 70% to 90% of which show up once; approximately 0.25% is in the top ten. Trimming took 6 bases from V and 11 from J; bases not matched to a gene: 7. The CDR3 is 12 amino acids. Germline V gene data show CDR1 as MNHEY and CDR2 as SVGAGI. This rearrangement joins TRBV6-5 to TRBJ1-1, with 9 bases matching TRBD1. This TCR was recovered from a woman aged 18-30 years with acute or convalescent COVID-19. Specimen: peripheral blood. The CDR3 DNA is TGTGCCAGCAGCCGGGACAGGGTTGTCGCTTTCTTT. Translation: CASSRDRVVAFF.